What follows are 19 T cell receptor delta chains derived from one specimen sequenced in a study of gamma-delta T cells after stem cell transplantation listed by TCRdb under 2016. Libraries were made using RT-PCR. Sequencing relied on an Illumina MiSeq. Clonotypes were called again by TCRdb from the public reads via CATT, and duplicate nucleotide sequences were then merged into one entry. This sample comprises 900 to 1,500 delta-chain clones, approximately 1.7% of them detected only once. Together, the top ten hold roughly half of the sample. Input material: gamma-delta T cells. These receptors were obtained from a human donor. It is not recorded whose cells these are; they may come from a transplant donor.

This clone was recorded a few times. A read error is likely here: a far larger clone is one base away. In the same sample, other DNA sequences code for this CDR3. V is TRDV2 and J is TRDJ1, with no clear D. The CDR3 has 15 amino acids. V was cut by 1 base and J by 3 bases, with 14 bases left in between. Looked up from germline, CDR1 is GEAIGNYY and CDR2 is EKD. CDR3 amino acids: CACDTVGGHPDKLIF. The CDR3, as DNA: TGTGCCTGTGACACAGTCGGAGGCCATCCCGATAAACTCATCTTT.

As for this clone: TCRdb records a much larger clone's protein for this DNA, with a difference at residue 5 that likely arises from a read error; the protein given is the translation of the DNA. V is TRDV2 and J is TRDJ1; 10 nucleotides agree with TRDD3. Unmatched junction bases numbered 12, after V lost 3 bases and J lost 3 bases. Per germline, CDR1 GEAIGNYY and CDR2 EKD. The CDR3 contains 17 residues. The CDR3 DNA sequence: TGTGCCTGTGACCTGTTGGGGGGGGATACGTCTGCCGATAAACTCATCTTT. Amino acid sequence: CACDLLGGDTSADKLIF.

Only a few counts were recorded for this clone. This likely traces to a read error, being one base from a far larger clone. The same CDR3 is also encoded by other DNA sequences in this sample. The rearrangement links TRDV2 to TRDJ1, with 8 positions matching TRDD3. This CDR3 is built from 18 residues. Trimming took 2 bases from V and 0 from J; bases not matched to a gene: 13. CDR1 GEAIGNYY and CDR2 EKD come from the germline V gene. The CDR3 DNA sequence: TGTGCCTGTGACAGTGTACTGGGGGCTGACACCTACACCGATAAACTCATCTTT. It yields the protein CACDSVLGADTYTDKLIF.

Sample share makes this clone large. Other DNA sequences in this sample translate to the same CDR3. CDR3 sequence: CACDTVRCGDHTDKLIF. The CDR3 DNA reads as TGTGCCTGTGACACCGTACGTTGTGGGGATCACACCGATAAACTCATCTTT. This sequence joins TRDV2 and TRDJ1; possibly TRDD3 for D (6 bases). CDR1 is GEAIGNYY and CDR2 is EKD in the germline V gene. The CDR3 runs 17 residues. The V end lost 0 bases, the J end lost 0 bases, and 16 bases lay between the germline ends.

A few counts support this clone. This DNA's translation and the protein TCRdb lists, from a much larger clone, do not match at residue 10, likely due to a read error; the protein shown is translated from the DNA. The genes are TRDV2 and TRDJ3; 11 bases fit TRDD3. The ends lost 0 bases at V and 0 bases at J; junction bases unmatched: 3. The CDR3 runs 19 residues. In germline, CDR1 is GEAIGNYY, CDR2 EKD. The CDR3 spells CACDTVLGDNSWDTRQMFF. In DNA form, the CDR3 reads TGTGCCTGTGACACCGTACTGGGGGATAACTCCTGGGACACCCGACAGATGTTTTTC.

A note on this clone: This may come from a read error, since a much larger clone is one base off. This chain links TRDV2 with TRDJ2; 8 bases are a match to TRDD3. The J gene, absent from TCRdb, was called here by matching the DNA to germline. The CDR3 is 23 residues long. Germline V gives CDR1 GEAIGNYY, CDR2 EKD. The junction had 25 bases not matched to a gene; V was cut back by 2 bases and J by 0 bases. CDR3 region: CACDSVGGWGKPNMRALTAQLFF. The CDR3 nucleotides are TGTGCCTGTGACAGTGTTGGCGGCTGGGGGAAACCTAATATGAGGGCTTTGACAGCACAACTCTTCTTT.

This clone was counted only a few times. TCRdb assigns this DNA the protein of a much larger clone, which departs from its translation at residue 10; this likely reflects a read error, and the protein shown comes from translating the DNA. The chain has TRDV2 and TRDJ3, with 11 bases matching TRDD3. This CDR3 has 18 residues. Germline lookup yields CDR1 GEAIGNYY and CDR2 EKD. J was trimmed by 2 bases and V by 1 base; bases with no gene match: 3. The CDR3 sequence: CACDTGGYGPWDTRQMFF. The CDR3 nucleotides read TGTGCCTGTGACACTGGGGGATACGGCCCCTGGGACACCCGACAGATGTTTTTC.

In the case of this clone: A far larger clone is a single base away, which makes a read error likely. The rearrangement links TRDV2 to TRDJ1; 8 nucleotides line up with TRDD3. Germline CDR1 is GEAIGNYY and CDR2 is EKD. This CDR3 is built from 15 residues. The CDR3 sequence: CACDTVGGSSDKPIF. The DNA for the CDR3 is TGTGCCTGTGACACCGTTGGGGGATCTAGCGATAAACCCATCTTT.

A few counts support this clone. The TCRdb protein, from a much larger clone, departs from this DNA's translation at residue 8, likely by read error; the protein shown derives from the DNA. The V gene is TRDV2, the J gene TRDJ1; no clear D gene. Trimming pared 0 bases from V and 1 base from J, leaving 8 bases between. The CDR3 spans 14 residues. The germline V gene encodes CDR1 GEAIGNYY and CDR2 EKD. The CDR3 nucleotides read TGTGCCTGTGACACCGTGGTAGTCACCGATAAACTCATCTTT. This encodes CACDTVVVTDKLIF.

Turning to this clone: A much larger clone sits a single nucleotide away, making a read error possible. The same CDR3 also results from other DNA sequences found in this sample. The V call is TRDV2, the J call TRDJ1, with D possibly TRDD3 on 6 matching bases. CDR1 and CDR2 from the germline V gene are GEAIGNYY and EKD. CDR3 length: 14 amino acids. V was clipped by 4 bases and J by 2 bases, with 13 bases between them. CDR3 region: CACDTLGITDKLIF. CDR3 in DNA: TGTGCCTGTGATACCCTGGGGATTACCGATAAACTCATCTTT.

Comments on this clone: TCRdb's protein for this DNA is that of a much larger clone and differs from the translation at residue 13, likely a read error; the protein shown is the DNA translation. The V and J genes are TRDV2 and TRDJ3; 9 nucleotides align to TRDD3. The V gene end was trimmed by 3 bases and the J gene end by 5 bases; junction bases not matched to a gene: 16. This CDR3 contains 20 residues. Germline loops: CDR1 GEAIGNYY, CDR2 EKD. The CDR3 DNA reads TGTGCCTGTGACGGTACTGGGGGAGGATCCCCCACCCGGGACACCCGACAGATGTTTTTC. This encodes CACDGTGGGSPTRDTRQMFF.

In its sample, this clone was seen a few times. TCRdb assigns this DNA the protein of a much larger clone, which departs from its translation at residue 3; this likely reflects a read error, and the protein shown comes from translating the DNA. The CDR3 is CARDTVGGFNTDKLIF. In DNA, the CDR3 is TGTGCCCGTGACACCGTGGGGGGTTTCAACACCGATAAACTCATCTTT. The chain combines TRDV2 with TRDJ1, with D possibly matching TRDD3 (6 bases). The CDR3 extends over 16 amino acids. In germline, CDR1 is GEAIGNYY, CDR2 EKD.

Details on this clone: TCRdb pairs this DNA with a much larger clone's protein that differs at residue 9, likely a read error; the protein shown was translated from the DNA. The rearrangement joins TRDV2 to TRDJ1, with 8 positions matching TRDD3. This CDR3 spans 17 amino acids. In germline, CDR1 is GEAIGNYY, CDR2 EKD. V lost 3 bases and J lost 6; bases outside the gene matches: 17. The CDR3 here is CACDALLGGSGPYKLIF. The CDR3 DNA sequence: TGTGCCTGTGACGCCTTACTGGGGGGTTCTGGACCATATAAACTCATCTTT.

Within the sample, this clone is medium-sized. The chain uses TRDV2 and TRDJ2, with 8 nucleotides matching TRDD3. Losses at the gene ends were 2 bases for V and 0 bases for J; bases not matched to a gene: 25. This CDR3 is 23 amino acids long. Germline CDR1 reads GEAIGNYY; CDR2 reads EKD. This CDR3 is CACDSVGGWGKPNIRALTAQLFF. The CDR3 coding sequence is TGTGCCTGTGACAGTGTTGGCGGCTGGGGGAAACCTAATATTAGGGCTTTGACAGCACAACTCTTCTTT.

Details on this clone: A far larger clone is one nucleotide away, so this likely arose from a read error. The sample contains more than one DNA sequence encoding this CDR3. The chain carries TRDV2 and TRDJ1; D might be TRDD3 (5 bases). V was cut by 3 bases and J by 1 base, with 20 bases left in between. Germline CDR1 GEAIGNYY, CDR2 EKD. The CDR3 has 17 amino acids. The CDR3 region has the DNA TGTGCCTGTGACGGCCTCGGGGTTCCCGGGGGCACCGATAAACTCATCTTT. Protein: CACDGLGVPGGTDKLIF.

This clone ranks as large. The chain joins TRDV2 to TRDJ1, with 12 bases that match TRDD3. The trim removed 4 bases at V and 4 bases at J, leaving 12 bases unmatched. Germline V gives CDR1 GEAIGNYY, CDR2 EKD. The CDR3 totals 17 residues. The CDR3 sequence is CACDTVAGGYAGDKLIF. In nucleotides, the CDR3 is TGTGCCTGTGATACCGTGGCTGGGGGATACGCCGGCGATAAACTCATCTTT.

This clone has just a few counts. This chain uses TRDV2 with TRDJ1; TRDD3 agrees at 8 bases. The CDR3 has 20 amino acids. The trim removed 0 bases at V and 5 bases at J, leaving 22 bases unmatched. CDR1 GEAIGNYY and CDR2 EKD come from the germline V gene. The CDR3 region is CACDTVAGSTGGFREDKLIF. DNA for the CDR3: TGTGCCTGTGACACCGTTGCGGGGAGTACTGGGGGCTTCCGGGAGGATAAACTCATCTTT.

Concerning this clone: A far larger clone is off by one base, so a read error is likely. This chain connects TRDV2 to TRDJ1; TRDD3 aligns across 8 bases. J was trimmed by 0 bases and V by 3 bases; bases with no gene match: 11. Germline CDR1 GEAIGNYY, CDR2 EKD. The CDR3 length is 17 residues. CDR3 in amino acids: CACDAVGLGGNTDKLIF. CDR3 sequence (DNA): TGTGCCTGTGACGCCGTCGGACTGGGGGGAAACACCGATAAACTCATCTTT.

The sample holds a few counts of this clone. A far larger clone is one nucleotide away, so this likely arose from a read error. The chain combines TRDV2 with TRDJ1; possible D gene TRDD3, 6 bases. Germline V lookup: CDR1 GEAIGNYY, CDR2 EKD. The CDR3 covers 18 residues. Trimming took 2 bases from V and 3 from J, leaving 24 bases between them. The CDR3 loop is CACDNVTSGGVGADKLIF. In DNA, the CDR3 is TGTGCCTGTGACAACGTGACTAGTGGGGGGGTTGGAGCCGATAAACTCATCTTT.